A selection of T cell receptor beta chains follows, all from one sample in a study of human T cells and chemical hapten exposure. TCRdb itself ran the RACE reads through MiXCR, one entry per CDR3 protein. Of approximately 260,000 distinct CDR3 sequences in the sample, around 7% are singletons; the top ten hold roughly 1.2%. Specimen: whole blood, collected in connection with sensitization to the hapten diphenylcyclopropenone (DPC). These receptors originate from a man aged 18-30 years with alopecia areata. Some clones in this sample may be carry-over from other donors' samples. The CDR3 runs from the conserved cysteine through the conserved F or W. D genes are given only for firm matches. Rows may omit the clone size; those that give it use once, few, many or a size class.

D gene	V gene	clone size	J gene	CDR3 DNA	CDR3 protein
NA	TRBV6-5	NA	TRBJ1-1	TGTGCCAGCAGTTATGGGCGACAGCTGACTGAAGCTTTCTTT	CASSYGRQLTEAFF
TRBD1	TRBV20-1	many	TRBJ2-7	TGCAGTGCTACCCAACACAGGGGGATTTCCTACGAGCAGTACTTC	CSATQHRGISYEQYF
NA	TRBV25-1	NA	TRBJ2-7	TGTGCCAGCAGTGTGTCCTACGAGCAGTACTTC	CASSVSYEQYF
NA	TRBV5-1	many	TRBJ1-2	TGCGCCAGCAGCTGGGGGACAACCGAAAGAGGATATGGCTACACCTTC	CASSWGTTERGYGYTF
NA	TRBV4-1	many	TRBJ1-2	TGCGCCAGCAGCCCCAGAGGGGGAGCTTATGGCTACACCTTC	CASSPRGGAYGYTF
NA	TRBV7-2	few	TRBJ2-4	TGTGCCAGCAGCTTATTGAGTCAGGGTTCGGGGGCCAAAAACATTCAGTACTTC	CASSLLSQGSGAKNIQYF
NA	TRBV6-5	NA	TRBJ1-6	TGTGCCAGCAGTTACGGGAGTCTCCTCAATAATTCACCCCTCCACTTT	CASSYGSLLNNSPLHF
NA	TRBV5-6	NA	TRBJ2-3	TGTGCCAGCAGCTTACAGGGATTCTCTAGGTTGAAGCCGCAGTATTTT	CASSLQGFSRLKPQYF
NA	TRBV7-8	NA	TRBJ1-1	TGTGCCAGCAGCGTCTATACGACTGAAGAAGCTTTCTTT	CASSVYTTEEAFF
NA	TRBV7-2	many	TRBJ1-5	TGTGCCAGCAGCTTAGACAATCAGCCCCAGCATTTT	CASSLDNQPQHF
NA	TRBV6-6	few	TRBJ1-1	TGTGCCAGCCGGGGCCAGAGCACTGAAGCTTTCTTT	CASRGQSTEAFF
NA	TRBV5-1	many	TRBJ1-1	TGCGCCAGCAGCTTGGAACCCGACACTGAAGCTTTCTTT	CASSLEPDTEAFF
TRBD2	TRBV12-3/TRBV12-4	many	TRBJ2-3	TGTGCCAGCAGTTTGGCTAGCGGGGGCACAGATACGCAGTATTTT	CASSLASGGTDTQYF
NA	TRBV11-2	NA	TRBJ2-4	TGTGCCAGCAGCTTCCTATCATCTACAGGGCGAAAAAACATTCAGTACTTC	CASSFLSSTGRKNIQYF
NA	TRBV29-1	few	TRBJ2-5	TGCAGCGTTGGGAAACAGCCTCCTTGGACCCAGTACTTC	CSVGKQPPWTQYF
TRBD2	TRBV11-2	NA	TRBJ2-1	TGTGCCAGCAGCTCTATAGCGGGGGGGCCGGGAAATGAGCAGTTCTTC	CASSSIAGGPGNEQFF
NA	TRBV21-1	few	TRBJ1-5	TGTGCCAGCAGCAAAGGTAGGGGGCGTTTTCAGCCCCAGCATTTT	CASSKGRGRFQPQHF
NA	TRBV4-3	NA	TRBJ2-1	TGCGCCAGCAGCCAAGATTCGTGGCCGTCCTACAATGAGCAGTTCTTC	CASSQDSWPSYNEQFF
TRBD1	TRBV6-2/TRBV6-3	few	TRBJ2-3	TGTGCCAGCAGCATCCGACCGGGACAGCTCACAGATACGCAGTATTTT	CASSIRPGQLTDTQYF
NA	TRBV9	many	TRBJ2-2	TGTGCCAGCAGGCTAGCTTCGAACACCGGGGAGCTGTTTTTT	CASRLASNTGELFF
NA	TRBV7-2	many	TRBJ2-3	TGTGCCAGCAGCCCCTGGGGATATAGCACAGATACGCAGTATTTT	CASSPWGYSTDTQYF
NA	TRBV6-1	NA	TRBJ2-5	TGTGCGGTCAGGCAGGGGCTCGGACAGACCCAGTACTTC	CAVRQGLGQTQYF
TRBD1	TRBV5-1	few	TRBJ2-7	TGCGCCAGCAGCCCGGGTAGACGGGACAGGGGATCCTACGAGCAGTACTTC	CASSPGRRDRGSYEQYF
NA	TRBV9	NA	TRBJ1-3	TGTGCCAGCAGCGTAGAGTCAAGGGCCAGCTCTGGAAACACCATATATTTT	CASSVESRASSGNTIYF
NA	TRBV10-3	many	TRBJ2-6	TGTGCCATCAGTGAACTCTCTGGGGCCAACGTCCTGACTTTC	CAISELSGANVLTF
NA	TRBV29-1	few	TRBJ1-2	TGCAGCGTTGCATCAGCCTATGGCTACACCTTC	CSVASAYGYTF
TRBD1	TRBV6-5	few	TRBJ2-5	TGTGCCAGCAGTTACTCGACCAGGGGGCGAGAGACCCAGTACTTC	CASSYSTRGRETQYF
NA	TRBV6-2/TRBV6-3	few	TRBJ2-1	TGTGCCAGCAGTTACCCCCCGACGTTGGATGAGCAGTTCTTC	CASSYPPTLDEQFF
TRBD1	TRBV7-8	few	TRBJ1-3	TGTGCCAGCAGCCCTGTCGCAGGGGGACGGGTCTCTGGAAACACCATATATTTT	CASSPVAGGRVSGNTIYF
NA	TRBV4-3	few	TRBJ2-2	TGCGCCAGCAGCCAAGAAGGCCAGGGGAACACCGGGGAGCTGTTTTTT	CASSQEGQGNTGELFF
NA	TRBV27	many	TRBJ1-2	TGTGCCAGCAGTATATCCATGGAACCCGGAGGCTACACCTTC	CASSISMEPGGYTF
TRBD1	TRBV6-2/TRBV6-3	many	TRBJ1-1	TGTGCCAGCAGTTCGCTCCCGGGACAGGGTTCCTCGAACACTGAAGCTTTCTTT	CASSSLPGQGSSNTEAFF
NA	TRBV4-3	few	TRBJ1-1	TGCGCCAGCAGCCTCGACTGGTACACTGAAGCTTTCTTT	CASSLDWYTEAFF
TRBD2	TRBV10-2	few	TRBJ2-7	TGCGCCACTACTACTAGCGGGGGAGATTACGAGCAGTACTTC	CATTTSGGDYEQYF
TRBD1	TRBV6-5	many	TRBJ1-6	TGTGCCAGCAGCCGGGACAGGGATAATTCACCCCTCCACTTT	CASSRDRDNSPLHF
NA	TRBV5-1	many	TRBJ2-1	TGCGCCAGCAGCCCGGGACTCAACAATGAGCAGTTCTTC	CASSPGLNNEQFF
TRBD2	TRBV20-1	few	TRBJ2-3	TGCAGTGCTAGAGATCTAGCGGACACAGATACGCAGTATTTT	CSARDLADTDTQYF
NA	TRBV5-1	few	TRBJ1-5	TGCGCCAGCTCGCTTAGTAGCGGCAATCAGCCCCAGCATTTT	CASSLSSGNQPQHF
NA	TRBV11-2	many	TRBJ2-1	TGTGCCAGCAGCTTAGTGATACCCAATGAGCAGTTCTTC	CASSLVIPNEQFF